This TCR beta chain appears in the sequencing data of a study of T cell changes during pregnancy in multiple sclerosis (dated by TCRdb to about 2019). About the full investigation: Changes in the T cell repertoire over the course of pregnancy were examined in this study in women with multiple sclerosis.

Regarding this clone: The target of this receptor is not known. The record has no base qualities; no much larger clone is one base away.

Library method: the immunoSEQ multiplex PCR assay. TCRdb provides this immuneACCESS table in a form limited to in-frame rearrangements. Some clones are lacking; in checked studies, under half of them reflect an unresolved V gene, and why the rest are absent is not known. This sample is represented by some 49,000 clones; about 95% of them were singletons. The ten largest make up over 4.5% of the sample. V ends up 5 bases short and J 5 bases short, with an unmatched junction base count of 10. CDR1 PRHDT and CDR2 FYEKMQ were looked up in the germline V gene (reference sequence). The CDR3 spans 16 residues, from the cysteine through the phenylalanine. Just the 48-base CDR3 DNA is kept, in frame starting at base 1.

The sequence is built from TRBV13 and TRBJ2-7; TRBD2 aligns with 12 central bases. The receptor's source is a female donor with multiple sclerosis, enrolled in a pregnancy study. Sequencing was performed on CD8+ T cells from peripheral blood mononuclear cells, taken in the first trimester of pregnancy. The base sequence is TGTGCCAGCAGCCCGTGGACTAGCGGGATGGAAGACGAGCAGTACTTC. This yields the protein CASSPWTSGMEDEQYF.